This T cell receptor (beta chain) comes out of a study of T-cell reconstitution after alpha-beta-depleted transplantation in children. Study-level results: Expanded graft clones, several hundred of them, were reportedly the source of alpha-beta T cells about two months after transplant. In some patients, recipient T cells and intrathymic progenitors surviving conditioning explained high day-60 diversity. Newly produced T cells mostly accounted for T-cell counts and diversity one year post-transplant.

The CDR3 totals 16 residues. After removal of 7 bases from V and 5 bases from J, the junction contained 9 bases not matched to a gene. Germline V gives CDR1 SGHRS, CDR2 YFSETQ. With regard to this clonotype: The antigen is not known.

It was with unique molecular identifiers that the TCRbeta library was prepared. TCRdb passed the PCR reads through MiXCR, listing each CDR3 protein once. In the table there are roughly 570,000 distinct CDR3 sequences, 27% of which are singletons. The sequences come from PBMCs, collected before TCRalphabeta/CD19-depleted stem cell transplant. The source of this sequence is a boy less than two years old with Wiskott-Aldrich syndrome, due to receive a stem cell transplant. The V call is TRBV5-1, the J call TRBJ2-2; TRBD2 matches 12 bases. Here the CDR3 DNA reads TGCGCCAGCCAACAACTAGCGGGAGGAGGTACCGGGGAGCTGTTTTTT. The encoded protein is CASQQLAGGGTGELFF. Complete variable domain (other parts from reference TRBV5-1 and TRBJ2-2): KAGVTQTPRYLIKTRGQQVTLSCSPISGHRSVSWYQQTPGQGLQFLFEYFSETQRNKGNFPGRFSGRQFSNSRSEMNVSTLELGDSALYLCASQQLAGGGTGELFFGEGSRLTVL.